This TCR beta chain was retrieved from a study of Ad26.COV2.S vaccination and SARS-CoV-2 variants. Study-level findings and limits: People who got the vaccine or the placebo had similar non-spike TCR breadth. Reported post-vaccination CD8+ and CD4+ T cell responses to spike showed substantial breadth.

This clone has just one count. Its antigen is unidentified. Here immunoSEQ multiplex PCR was the method, and the copy in TCRdb shows in-frame clones only, minus some. Among approximately 300,000 clones listed, around four fifths were seen once. Stated treatment: roughly 18 received Ad26.COV2.S at low or high dose, single or two shots; 5 received placebo; per-sample allocation not given. Sampling took place 63 days after the first vaccine or placebo injection. Germline assignment: CDR1 SNHLY and CDR2 FYNNEI. V shed 5 bases and J 2 bases; nucleotides not matched to a gene: 6. This CDR3 contains 15 residues.

This specimen was peripheral blood, taken in a trial of Ad26.COV2.S vaccine versus placebo. The origin of this receptor is a person aged 18-65 years who received the Ad26.COV2.S COVID-19 vaccine or a placebo. The chain links TRBV2 to TRBJ1-5; 7 bases are shared with TRBD1. The CDR3 is CASSRNRGGNQPQHF. CDR3 in DNA: TGTGCCAGCAGTAGGAACAGGGGCGGCAATCAGCCCCAGCATTTT.